These 17 T cell receptor beta chains were sequenced from one sample in a study of cytomegalovirus exposure and HLA in healthy donors. It was with 60 Vbeta and 13 Jbeta primers that the PCR ran. This table comes from immunoSEQ multiplex PCR, and its TCRdb copy is limited to in-frame clones, with some not included. The profile shows roughly 180,000 clones, approximately 84% of them singletons. The sample was PBMCs. The receptors derive from a female donor in good health and CMV-seronegative.

V usage is TRBV2 and J usage is TRBJ1-3, with a weak D call TRBD1 (6 bases). Germline loops: CDR1 SNHLY, CDR2 FYNNEI. CDR3 length equals 15 residues. Trimming took 6 bases from V and 0 from J, leaving 12 bases between them. CDR3 loop: CASSPTGYSGNTIYF. CDR3 in DNA: TGTGCCAGCAGCCCGACAGGTTACTCTGGAAACACCATATATTTT. Combining the CDR3 with reference TRBV2 and TRBJ1-3 gives the whole variable domain EPEVTQTPSHQVTQMGQEVILRCVPISNHLYFYWYRQILGQKVEFLVSFYNNEISEKSEIFDDQFSVERPDGSNFTLKIRSTKLEDSAMYFCASSPTGYSGNTIYFGEGSWLTVV.

The chain recombines TRBV30 with TRBJ2-2; 8 nucleotides match TRBD2. Trimming at V came to 1 base and at J to 5 bases, leaving 15 bases not matched to a gene. CDR3 length: 18 amino acids. In germline, CDR1 is GTSNPN, CDR2 SVGIG (reference sequence). CDR3 in amino acids: CAWSAGGVLRDATGELFF. The CDR3 nucleotides read TGTGCCTGGAGTGCGGGGGGGGTCTTGCGGGACGCAACCGGGGAGCTGTTTTTT. The complete variable domain, with remaining parts taken from reference TRBV30 and TRBJ2-2, reads SQTIHQWPATLVQPVGSPLSLECTVEGTSNPNLYWYRQAAGRGLQLLFYSVGIGQISSEVPQNLSASRPQDRQFILSSKKLLLSDSGFYLCAWSAGGVLRDATGELFFGEGSRLTVL.

There are a few counts of this clone. V and J are TRBV19 and TRBJ1-4; D may be TRBD1 (5 bases). V dropped 5 bases and J dropped 8 bases, with 21 bases sitting between them. Per germline, CDR1 LNHDA and CDR2 SQIVND (reference sequence). CDR3 size: 16 residues. In DNA, the CDR3 is TGTGCCAGTAGTCTTACCCGGGGGAGCGGCGGAGAAAAACTGTTTTTT. Its protein product is CASSLTRGSGGEKLFF.

CDR3 sequence (DNA): TGCGCCAGCAGCGTCGGACAGACGGCAACTAATGAAAAACTGTTTTTT. It yields the protein CASSVGQTATNEKLFF. V usage is TRBV5-1 and J usage is TRBJ1-4, with D possibly TRBD1 on 6 matching bases. Germline assignment: CDR1 SGHRS and CDR2 YFSETQ. The CDR3 contains 16 residues. Trimming cost V 4 bases and J 0 bases, with 13 bases left between them.

The chain recombines TRBV30 with TRBJ2-1; 13 bases fit TRBD2. The germline V gene has CDR1 GTSNPN and CDR2 SVGIG (reference sequence). Trimming at V came to 5 bases and at J to 9 bases, leaving 7 bases not matched to a gene. The CDR3 is made up of 14 amino acids. CDR3 nucleotide sequence: TGTGCCTGGTCCGTCGGACTAGCGGGGGTTGAGCAGTTCTTC. It translates to CAWSVGLAGVEQFF.

The chain uses TRBV30 and TRBJ1-6, with TRBD1 identical over 7 bases. The CDR3 has 13 residues. V dropped 7 bases and J dropped 7; count of bases not matched to a gene: 7. Germline V gene sequence: CDR1 GTSNPN, CDR2 SVGIG (reference sequence). The chain's CDR3 is CAFLGTDNSPLHF. As DNA, the CDR3 is TGTGCCTTCCTCGGGACAGACAATTCACCCCTCCACTTT.

V is TRBV4-2 and J is TRBJ2-2; 14 bases agree with TRBD2. The CDR3 loop spans 17 amino acids. The ends lost 1 base at V and 5 bases at J; junction bases unmatched: 3. The germline V gene encodes CDR1 LGHNA and CDR2 YNFKEQ. CDR3 sequence reads: CASSQGLAGGRTGELFF. The CDR3, as DNA: TGTGCCAGCAGCCAAGGACTAGCGGGAGGGCGTACCGGGGAGCTGTTTTTT.

The sample holds a few counts of this clone. This chain connects TRBV11-2 to TRBJ1-6; maybe TRBD1 (6 bases). The V end lost 2 bases, the J end lost 7 bases, and 12 bases lay between the germline ends. The CDR3 sequence is 15 residues long. The germline V gene encodes CDR1 SGHAT and CDR2 FQNNGV. The CDR3 is CASSLFSGENSPLHF. The CDR3 region has the DNA TGTGCCAGCAGCTTATTTTCAGGGGAGAATTCACCCCTCCACTTT.

This clone was detected a few times. The rearrangement links TRBV4-1 to TRBJ1-4; no definite D call. V gave up 0 bases and J gave up 7 bases, with 6 bases separating them. Germline V gene lookup returns CDR1 MGHRA and CDR2 YSYEKL. This CDR3 is built from 13 residues. The CDR3 spells CASSQEYGEKLFF. The DNA for the CDR3 is TGCGCCAGCAGCCAAGAGTACGGTGAAAAACTGTTTTTT.

The gene calls are TRBV7-9 and TRBJ1-1; D remains unclear. V was shortened by 2 bases and J by 0 bases, with 10 bases between the two germline ends. Germline V CDR1 and CDR2: SEHNR, FQNEAQ (reference sequence). This CDR3 region has 15 residues. The CDR3 sequence: CASSLPVVLNTEAFF. The CDR3 DNA reads TGTGCCAGCAGCTTACCTGTAGTACTGAACACTGAAGCTTTCTTT.

The chain is built from TRBV25-1 and TRBJ2-3, with 10 bases identical to TRBD1. CDR3 length: 14 amino acids. The V segment lost 4 bases and the J segment 6 bases; nucleotides outside the gene matches: 4. Germline V CDR1 and CDR2: MGHDK, SYGVNS. In nucleotides, the CDR3 is TGTGCCAGCAGTGTGGGACAGGGGCTTGATACGCAGTATTTT. As protein: CASSVGQGLDTQYF.

This clone was detected a few times. J is TRBJ2-3 and V is TRBV9, with TRBD1 matching over 7 bases. The CDR3 is made up of 16 amino acids. V lost 0 bases, J lost 3 bases, and 7 bases stayed unmatched. Germline V gene lookup returns CDR1 SGDLS and CDR2 YYNGEE. CDR3: CASSVDGRGRTDTQYF. The DNA for the CDR3 is TGTGCCAGCAGCGTAGATGGTAGGGGGCGAACAGATACGCAGTATTTT.

This clone was found once. The CDR3 sequence is CASSIRGIGANVLTF. The DNA of the CDR3 is TGTGCCAGCAGCATTAGGGGGATAGGGGCCAACGTCCTGACTTTC. The chain is built from TRBV28 and TRBJ2-6, with D possibly matching TRBD1 (6 bases). Germline CDR1 MDHEN, CDR2 SYDVKM. The V and J ends lost 6 bases and 4 bases respectively, with 13 bases between them. This CDR3 region has 15 residues.

This rearrangement joins TRBV9 to TRBJ2-3, with 11 positions matching TRBD2. After removal of 5 bases from V and 2 bases from J, the junction contained 7 bases not matched to a gene. This CDR3 is 16 amino acids long. Per germline, CDR1 SGDLS and CDR2 YYNGEE. The CDR3 bases are TGTGCCAGCAGTCCTAGGACTAGCGGGCACACAGATACGCAGTATTTT. Protein: CASSPRTSGHTDTQYF.

This clone was detected only once. The chain's CDR3 is CASSLTGGADTQYF. The CDR3 region has the DNA TGTGCCAGCAGCTTAACAGGGGGCGCAGATACGCAGTATTTT. This chain uses TRBV7-9 with TRBJ2-3; 9 bases are a match to TRBD1. With V trimmed by 2 bases and J by 4 bases, 1 base remained unmatched. The CDR3 spans 14 residues. CDR1 and CDR2 (germline): SEHNR, FQNEAQ (reference sequence).

The rearrangement links TRBV27 to TRBJ1-2; D possibly corresponds to TRBD1 (6 bases). The CDR3 covers 13 residues. Germline assignment: CDR1 MNHEY and CDR2 SMNVEV (reference sequence). The germline V and J ends were trimmed by 10 bases and 8 bases, with 20 bases remaining between them. CDR3 in DNA: TGTGCCACCTCACCCGACAGGAAACGAGGCTACACCTTC. Translated: CATSPDRKRGYTF.

The chain recombines TRBV27 with TRBJ1-2; D might be TRBD1 (5 bases). Germline lookup yields CDR1 MNHEY and CDR2 SMNVEV (reference sequence). CDR3 length: 16 residues. Trimming removed 6 bases from V and 6 bases from J, with 23 bases in between. The CDR3 spells CASRSIGAPFMDGYTF. The DNA of the CDR3 is TGTGCCAGCAGATCGATAGGGGCGCCTTTTATGGATGGCTACACCTTC.